A selection of T cell receptor beta chains follows, all from one sample in a study of neoadjuvant nivolumab and ipilimumab in lung cancer. Profiled with immunoSEQ multiplex PCR; TCRdb holds only in-frame clones, not every one. The data show about 10,000 clones, about 81% seen once. Specimen: peripheral blood, collected before neoadjuvant nivolumab, alone or with ipilimumab. The receptors come from an adult with non-small cell lung cancer. The CDR3 runs from the conserved cysteine through the conserved F or W. Each record gives: D gene, J gene, V gene, clone size, CDR3 DNA, CDR3 protein. D genes are given only for firm matches. Clone size appears in some rows only: once, few, many, or a class for an expanded clone.

.,TRBJ2-1,TRBV29-1,.,TGCAGCGAATGGCCGGTCGGATCAAACGAGCAGTTCTTC,CSEWPVGSNEQFF
.,TRBJ2-3,TRBV6-4,.,TGTGCCAGCAGTGGCCGGGACACAGATACGCAGTATTTT,CASSGRDTDTQYF
.,TRBJ1-2,TRBV10-1,.,TGCGCCAGCACGCGAAAGACCTATGGCTACACCTTC,CASTRKTYGYTF
.,TRBJ1-1,TRBV5-4,.,TGTGCCAGCAGCTTGGACCCCGGCGGCACTGAAGCTTTCTTT,CASSLDPGGTEAFF
TRBD1,TRBJ2-3,TRBV2,.,TGTGCCAGCAGTTGGACAGGGGATAGCACAGATACGCAGTATTTT,CASSWTGDSTDTQYF
.,TRBJ2-2,TRBV28,once,TGTGCCAGCAGTTCCCTGGGGCCGGGCGGGGAGCTGTTTTTT,CASSSLGPGGELFF
.,TRBJ2-7,TRBV5-6,.,TGTGCCAGCAGCTTGGTTCAGCGCTACGAGCAGTACTTC,CASSLVQRYEQYF
TRBD2,TRBJ2-1,TRBV6-5,.,TGTGCCAGCAGTTACATACAAGGACTAGGTATAGATGAGCAGTTCTTC,CASSYIQGLGIDEQFF
.,TRBJ1-2,TRBV20-1,.,TGCAGTGCTGGAACGGGCTACACCTTC,CSAGTGYTF
TRBD2,TRBJ2-5,TRBV11-2,.,TGTGCCAGCAGCCAACCCGGCGGGAGGGCCCCGGAGACCCAGTACTTC,CASSQPGGRAPETQYF
.,TRBJ2-2,TRBV19,.,TGTGCCAGTAGTATAGGCAGGGCTAACACCGGGGAGCTGTTTTTT,CASSIGRANTGELFF
TRBD1,TRBJ2-7,TRBV7-2,.,TGTGCCAGCAGCTTAGACAGGGGGCCCTCCTACGAGCAGTACTTC,CASSLDRGPSYEQYF
.,TRBJ2-1,TRBV29-1,.,TGCAGCGCCGGCGGATATGAGCAGTTCTTC,CSAGGYEQFF
.,TRBJ2-2,TRBV18,.,TGTGCCAGCTCACCGAGTTGGGGAGAGCTGTTTTTT,CASSPSWGELFF
TRBD2,TRBJ2-6,TRBV14,.,TGTGCCAGCAGCCACCATCTCGCGAACCCCCTGACTAGCGCTGGGGCCAACGTCCTGACTTTC,CASSHHLANPLTSAGANVLTF
TRBD2,TRBJ2-1,TRBV5-8,.,TGTGCCAGCCCGCCGATGCGGGAGGGATACAATGAGCAGTTCTTC,CASPPMREGYNEQFF
.,TRBJ2-7,TRBV6-6,.,TGTGCCAGCAGTTACTCGCTTAGCGATTCTTCCTACGAGCAGTACTTC,CASSYSLSDSSYEQYF
.,TRBJ2-5,TRBV25-1,.,TGTGCCAGCAGTGAAGGGCCGCCTCAAGAGACCCAGTACTTC,CASSEGPPQETQYF
TRBD2,TRBJ2-5,TRBV6-1,.,TGTGCCAGCAAGGTACTAGCGGGAGTGGAGACCCAGTACTTC,CASKVLAGVETQYF
.,TRBJ2-1,TRBV5-1,.,TGCGCCAGCAGCCCGGGGAGGATTACCTACAATGAGCAGTTCTTC,CASSPGRITYNEQFF
TRBD2,TRBJ2-7,TRBV2,.,TGTGCCAGCAGCGAGGTTCTAGCGGACCGTGGGGAGCAGTACTTC,CASSEVLADRGEQYF
TRBD2,TRBJ2-3,TRBV4-1,.,TGCGCCAGCAGCCGGGGGGGGATAGCGGGAGGTGGGGCAGATACGCAGTATTTT,CASSRGGIAGGGADTQYF
TRBD2,TRBJ2-1,TRBV7-9,.,TGTGCCAGCAGTGAGACTAGCGGGTACGCCAATGAGCAGTTCTTC,CASSETSGYANEQFF
TRBD1,TRBJ1-1,TRBV9,few,TGTGCCAGCAGCGTAGGGACAGGGGGAAGGTGGGAAGCTTTCTTT,CASSVGTGGRWEAFF
.,TRBJ2-7,TRBV7-9,.,TGTGCCAGCAGCTTAGAATCCCGGTACGAGCAGTACTTC,CASSLESRYEQYF
TRBD1,TRBJ2-3,TRBV4-1,.,TGCGCCAGCAGCCTCCGACAGGGTGACACAGATACGCAGTATTTT,CASSLRQGDTDTQYF
.,TRBJ2-7,TRBV7-9,.,TGTGCCAGCAGCTTACTGGGAAGCTCCTACGAGCAGTACTTC,CASSLLGSSYEQYF
TRBD2,TRBJ2-1,TRBV6-6,.,TGTGCCAGCAGTTACTCGACTAGCGGGAGCTGGAATGAGCAGTTCTTC,CASSYSTSGSWNEQFF
TRBD2,TRBJ2-1,TRBV7-3,.,TGTGCCAGCAGCTTAGTCTGGACTAGCGACCCATCGGAGCAGTTCTTC,CASSLVWTSDPSEQFF
TRBD1,TRBJ2-7,TRBV19,once,TGTGCCAGTGCCAGGACAGGGACCTACGAGCAGTACTTC,CASARTGTYEQYF
.,TRBJ2-7,TRBV28,.,TGTGCCAGCAGTTCTTTAGCACGCTCCTACGAGCAGTACTTC,CASSSLARSYEQYF
TRBD1,TRBJ2-1,TRBV11-1,.,TGTGCCAGCAGCTCTAGTGGGACAGGGTCTGCCTACAATGAGCAGTTCTTC,CASSSSGTGSAYNEQFF
TRBD2,TRBJ2-5,TRBV4-1,once,TGCGCCAGCAGCCAAGACCCTAGCGGAGGTCAAGAGACCCAGTACTTC,CASSQDPSGGQETQYF
.,TRBJ2-1,TRBV5-1,.,TGCGCCAGCAGCTTCGTCACGGGAGAGCGCGGTGAGCAGTTCTTC,CASSFVTGERGEQFF
TRBD2,TRBJ2-7,TRBV6-1,large,TGTGCCAGCAGTGAAGCTGGGGGAGGGATGTACGAGCAGTACTTC,CASSEAGGGMYEQYF
.,TRBJ2-1,TRBV6-6,.,TGTGCCAGCAGTCGGGACTCCTACAATGAGCAGTTCTTC,CASSRDSYNEQFF
.,TRBJ1-4,TRBV4-2,.,TGTGCCAGCAACCAAGACAGTTTTAATGAAAAACTGTTTTTT,CASNQDSFNEKLFF
.,TRBJ1-1,TRBV6-1,.,TGTGCCAGCAGACAATTCTCGACGGTGAACACTGAAGCTTTCTTT,CASRQFSTVNTEAFF
.,TRBJ1-1,TRBV6-5,.,TGTGCCAGCAGCTTGTTAGGTGACACGAACACTGAAGCTTTCTTT,CASSLLGDTNTEAFF
.,TRBJ2-7,TRBV11-2,.,TGTGCCAGCAGCTTGGGGCGGGGACGGCACTACGAGCAGTACTTC,CASSLGRGRHYEQYF
TRBD1,TRBJ2-7,TRBV5-1,.,TGCGCCAGCAGCCCAGTGACAGGGGGCTACGAGCAGTACTTC,CASSPVTGGYEQYF
TRBD2,TRBJ2-7,TRBV7-8,few,TGTGCCAGCAGCACCCTAGGGACTAGCGGGAGCAACGAGCAGTACTTC,CASSTLGTSGSNEQYF
.,TRBJ2-1,TRBV5-1,.,TGCGCCAGCAGGGTCAAAGTGGGTGGCGTCGGGGGCGATTACAATGAGCAGTTCTTC,CASRVKVGGVGGDYNEQFF
TRBD2,TRBJ2-1,TRBV6-5,.,TGTGCCAGCAGTTATTTAGCGGGAGGAGTGAATGAGCAGTTCTTC,CASSYLAGGVNEQFF
.,TRBJ2-6,TRBV7-2,.,TGTGCCAGCAGCTTAGTTGGGACTGCCTTCTCTGGGGCCAACGTCCTGACTTTC,CASSLVGTAFSGANVLTF
.,TRBJ1-2,TRBV16,few,TGTGCCAGCAGCCCTCTCAACTATGGCTACACCTTC,CASSPLNYGYTF
TRBD1,TRBJ1-2,TRBV28,.,TGTGCCAGCAGATCCGGACAGGGAATCCGAGGCTACACCTTC,CASRSGQGIRGYTF